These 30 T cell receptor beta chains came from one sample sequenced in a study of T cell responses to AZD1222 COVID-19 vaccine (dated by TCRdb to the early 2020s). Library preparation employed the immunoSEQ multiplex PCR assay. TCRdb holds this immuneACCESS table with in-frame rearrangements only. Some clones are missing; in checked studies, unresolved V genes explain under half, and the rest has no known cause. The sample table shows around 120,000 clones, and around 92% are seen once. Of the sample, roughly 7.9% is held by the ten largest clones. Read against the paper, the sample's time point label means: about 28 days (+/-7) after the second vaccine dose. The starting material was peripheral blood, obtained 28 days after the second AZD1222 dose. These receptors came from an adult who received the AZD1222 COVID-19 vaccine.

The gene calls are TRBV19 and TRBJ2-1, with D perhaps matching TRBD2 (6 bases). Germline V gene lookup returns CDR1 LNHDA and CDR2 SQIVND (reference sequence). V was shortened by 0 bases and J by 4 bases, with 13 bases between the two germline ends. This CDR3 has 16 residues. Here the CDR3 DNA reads TGTGCCAGTAGTATAGATGGAGGGACTTGGTACAATGAGCAGTTCTTC. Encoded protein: CASSIDGGTWYNEQFF.

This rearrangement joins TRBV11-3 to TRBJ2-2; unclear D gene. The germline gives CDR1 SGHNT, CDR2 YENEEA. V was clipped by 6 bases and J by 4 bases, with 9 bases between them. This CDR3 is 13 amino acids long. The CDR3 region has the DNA TGTGCCAGCAGTGCAGCTGTCACCGGGGAGCTGTTTTTT. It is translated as CASSAAVTGELFF.

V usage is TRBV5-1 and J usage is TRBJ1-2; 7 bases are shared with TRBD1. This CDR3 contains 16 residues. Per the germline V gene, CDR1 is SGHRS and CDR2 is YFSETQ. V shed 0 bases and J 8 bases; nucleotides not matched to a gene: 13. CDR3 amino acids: CASSLEGGAYVWGYTF. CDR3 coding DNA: TGCGCCAGCAGCTTGGAAGGGGGCGCTTACGTCTGGGGCTACACCTTC.

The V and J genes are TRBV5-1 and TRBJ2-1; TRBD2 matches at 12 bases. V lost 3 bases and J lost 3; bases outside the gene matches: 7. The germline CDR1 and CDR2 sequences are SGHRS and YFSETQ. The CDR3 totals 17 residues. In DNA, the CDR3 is TGCGCCAGCAGCTCCCGACTAGCGGGGGAAATCTACAATGAGCAGTTCTTC. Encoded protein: CASSSRLAGEIYNEQFF.

This chain's CDR3 is CASSQITANTEAFF. CDR3 nucleotide sequence: TGCGCCAGCAGCCAAATTACAGCGAACACTGAAGCTTTCTTT. The rearrangement joins TRBV4-1 to TRBJ1-1; D is unclear. The germline CDR1 and CDR2 sequences are MGHRA and YSYEKL. V gave up 2 bases and J gave up 1 base, with 8 bases separating them. CDR3 length: 14 residues.

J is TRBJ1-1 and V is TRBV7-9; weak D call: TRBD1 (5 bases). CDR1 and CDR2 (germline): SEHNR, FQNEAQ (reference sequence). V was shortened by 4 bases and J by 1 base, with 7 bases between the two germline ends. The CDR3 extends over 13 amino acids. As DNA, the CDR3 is TGTGCCAGCAGCTCGGGACCGAACACTGAAGCTTTCTTT. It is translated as CASSSGPNTEAFF.

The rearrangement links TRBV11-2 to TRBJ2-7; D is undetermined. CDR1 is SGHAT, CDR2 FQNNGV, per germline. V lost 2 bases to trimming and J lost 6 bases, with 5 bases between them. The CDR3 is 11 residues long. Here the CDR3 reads CASSLSPEQYF. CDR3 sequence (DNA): TGTGCCAGCAGCTTATCGCCCGAGCAGTACTTC.

In nucleotides, the CDR3 is TGTGCCAGTAGTATGGGACTACAGGGAGGCGCCGGTAGTTATTCACCCCTCCACTTT. It codes for CASSMGLQGGAGSYSPLHF. The rearrangement joins TRBV19 to TRBJ1-6, with D maybe TRBD1 (6 bases). Germline V lookup: CDR1 LNHDA, CDR2 SQIVND (reference sequence). This CDR3 is 19 amino acids long. Trimming removed 3 bases at V and 8 bases at J, with 26 bases between.

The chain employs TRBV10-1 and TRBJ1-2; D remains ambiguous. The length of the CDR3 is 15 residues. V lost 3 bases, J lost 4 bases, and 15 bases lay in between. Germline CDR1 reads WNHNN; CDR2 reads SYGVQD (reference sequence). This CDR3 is CASSDSVAPIYGYTF. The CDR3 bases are TGCGCCAGCAGTGACTCAGTGGCCCCGATCTATGGCTACACCTTC.

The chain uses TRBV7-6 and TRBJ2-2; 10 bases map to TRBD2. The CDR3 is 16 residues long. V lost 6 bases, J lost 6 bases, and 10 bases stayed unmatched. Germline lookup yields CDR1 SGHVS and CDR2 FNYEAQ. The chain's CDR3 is CASSRTRLAGAGELFF. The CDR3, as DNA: TGTGCCAGCAGTCGCACCCGGCTAGCGGGGGCCGGGGAGCTGTTTTTT.

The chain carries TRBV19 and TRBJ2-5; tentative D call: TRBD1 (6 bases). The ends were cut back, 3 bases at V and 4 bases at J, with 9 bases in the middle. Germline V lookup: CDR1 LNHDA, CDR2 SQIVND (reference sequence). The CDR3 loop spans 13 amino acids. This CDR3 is CASSMDRPETQYF. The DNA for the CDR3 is TGTGCCAGTAGTATGGACAGACCAGAGACCCAGTACTTC. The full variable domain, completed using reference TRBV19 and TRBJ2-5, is DGGITQSPKYLFRKEGQNVTLSCEQNLNHDAMYWYRQDPGQGLRLIYYSQIVNDFQKGDIAEGYSVSREKKESFPLTVTSAQKNPTAFYLCASSMDRPETQYFGPGTRLLVL.

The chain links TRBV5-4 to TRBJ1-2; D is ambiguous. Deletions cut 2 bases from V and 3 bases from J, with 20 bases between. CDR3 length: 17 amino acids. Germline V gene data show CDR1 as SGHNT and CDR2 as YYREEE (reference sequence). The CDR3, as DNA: TGTGCCAGCAGCTTTGGTCCGGGATGGGGTGAGGACTATGGCTACACCTTC. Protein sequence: CASSFGPGWGEDYGYTF.

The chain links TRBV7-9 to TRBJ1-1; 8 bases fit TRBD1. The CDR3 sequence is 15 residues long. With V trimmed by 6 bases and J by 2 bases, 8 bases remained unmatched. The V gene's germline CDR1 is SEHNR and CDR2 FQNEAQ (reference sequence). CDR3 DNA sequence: TGTGCCAGCAGTCGACAGGGGACCTCCAACACTGAAGCTTTCTTT. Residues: CASSRQGTSNTEAFF.

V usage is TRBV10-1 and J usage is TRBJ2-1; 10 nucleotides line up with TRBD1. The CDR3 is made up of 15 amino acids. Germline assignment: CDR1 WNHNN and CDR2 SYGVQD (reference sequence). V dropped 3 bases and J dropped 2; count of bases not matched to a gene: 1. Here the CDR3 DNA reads TGCGCCAGCAGTGATGGGACAGGGGCCTACAATGAGCAGTTCTTC. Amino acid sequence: CASSDGTGAYNEQFF.

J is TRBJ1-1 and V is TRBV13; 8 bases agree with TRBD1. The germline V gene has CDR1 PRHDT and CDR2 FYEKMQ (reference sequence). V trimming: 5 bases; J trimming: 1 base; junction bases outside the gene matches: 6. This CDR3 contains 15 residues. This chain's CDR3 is CASSTRDRPNTEAFF. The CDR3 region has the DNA TGTGCCAGCAGCACCCGGGACAGGCCGAACACTGAAGCTTTCTTT.

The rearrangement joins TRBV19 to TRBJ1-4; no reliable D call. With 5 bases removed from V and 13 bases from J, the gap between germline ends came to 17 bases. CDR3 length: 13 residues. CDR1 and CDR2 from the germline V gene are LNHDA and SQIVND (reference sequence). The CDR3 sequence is CASSFSPLSGLFF. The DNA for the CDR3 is TGTGCCAGTAGTTTTTCCCCCTTGTCGGGACTGTTTTTT.

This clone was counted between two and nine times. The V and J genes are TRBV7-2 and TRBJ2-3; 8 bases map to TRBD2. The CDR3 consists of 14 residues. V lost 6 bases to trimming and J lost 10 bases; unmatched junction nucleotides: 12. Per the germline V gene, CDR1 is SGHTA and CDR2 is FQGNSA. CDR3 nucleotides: TGTGCCAGCAGTCCCGGGGGGGCCATTGAGGCGCAGTATTTT. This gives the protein CASSPGGAIEAQYF.

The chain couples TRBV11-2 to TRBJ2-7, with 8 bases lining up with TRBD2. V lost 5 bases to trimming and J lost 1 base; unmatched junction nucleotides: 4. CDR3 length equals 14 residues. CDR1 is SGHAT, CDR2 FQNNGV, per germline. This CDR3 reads CASSRSGNSYEQYF. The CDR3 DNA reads TGTGCCAGCAGCCGTAGCGGGAATTCCTACGAGCAGTACTTC.

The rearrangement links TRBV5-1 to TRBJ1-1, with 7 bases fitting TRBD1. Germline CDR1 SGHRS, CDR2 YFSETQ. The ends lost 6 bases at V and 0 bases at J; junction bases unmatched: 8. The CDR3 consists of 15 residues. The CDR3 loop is CASTRDSSVNTEAFF. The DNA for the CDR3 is TGCGCCAGCACTCGGGACAGTTCCGTGAACACTGAAGCTTTCTTT.

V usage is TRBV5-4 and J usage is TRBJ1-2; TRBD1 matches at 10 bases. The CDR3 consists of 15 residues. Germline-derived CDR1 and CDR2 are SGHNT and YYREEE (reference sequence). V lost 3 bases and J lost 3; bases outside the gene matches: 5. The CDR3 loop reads CASSSKTGGDYGYTF. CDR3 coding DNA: TGTGCCAGCAGCTCTAAGACAGGGGGCGACTATGGCTACACCTTC. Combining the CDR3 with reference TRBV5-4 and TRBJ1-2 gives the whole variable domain ETGVTQSPTHLIKTRGQQVTLRCSSQSGHNTVSWYQQALGQGPQFIFQYYREEENGRGNFPPRFSGLQFPNYSSELNVNALELDDSALYLCASSSKTGGDYGYTFGSGTRLTVV.

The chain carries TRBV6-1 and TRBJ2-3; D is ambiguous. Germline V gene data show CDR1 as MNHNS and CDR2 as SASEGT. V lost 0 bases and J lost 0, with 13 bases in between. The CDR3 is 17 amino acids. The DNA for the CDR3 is TGTGCCAGCAGTGAAGCGGGCTGGTACTCAAGCACAGATACGCAGTATTTT. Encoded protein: CASSEAGWYSSTDTQYF.

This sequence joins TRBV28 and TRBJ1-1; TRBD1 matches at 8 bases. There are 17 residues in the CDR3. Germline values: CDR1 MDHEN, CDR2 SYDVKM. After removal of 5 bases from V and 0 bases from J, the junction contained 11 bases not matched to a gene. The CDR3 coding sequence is TGTGCCAGCAGTCCGCTGACAGGGGCAATTATGAACACTGAAGCTTTCTTT. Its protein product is CASSPLTGAIMNTEAFF.

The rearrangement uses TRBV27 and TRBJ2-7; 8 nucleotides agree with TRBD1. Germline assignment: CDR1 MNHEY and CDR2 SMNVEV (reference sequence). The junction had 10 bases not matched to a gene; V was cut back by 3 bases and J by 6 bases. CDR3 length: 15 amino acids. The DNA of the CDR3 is TGTGCCAGCAGTTTCCTCGGACAGGGATGGACCGAGCAGTACTTC. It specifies CASSFLGQGWTEQYF.

The CDR3, as DNA: TGTGCCAGCAGCCTCGACAGGGGCAACTATGGCTACACCTTC. This gives the protein CASSLDRGNYGYTF. The chain uses TRBV28 and TRBJ1-2, with 8 bases that match TRBD1. The CDR3 totals 14 residues. The germline gives CDR1 MDHEN, CDR2 SYDVKM. Trimming cost V 6 bases and J 2 bases; bases outside gene matches: 5.

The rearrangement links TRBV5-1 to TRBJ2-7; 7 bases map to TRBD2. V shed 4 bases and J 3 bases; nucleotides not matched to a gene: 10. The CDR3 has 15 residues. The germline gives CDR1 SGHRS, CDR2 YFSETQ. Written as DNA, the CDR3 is TGCGCCAGCAGCGCGCTATCGGCTAGCGGCTACGAGCAGTACTTC. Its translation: CASSALSASGYEQYF. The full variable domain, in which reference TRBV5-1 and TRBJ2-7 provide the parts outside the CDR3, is KAGVTQTPRYLIKTRGQQVTLSCSPISGHRSVSWYQQTPGQGLQFLFEYFSETQRNKGNFPGRFSGRQFSNSRSEMNVSTLELGDSALYLCASSALSASGYEQYFGPGTRLTVT.

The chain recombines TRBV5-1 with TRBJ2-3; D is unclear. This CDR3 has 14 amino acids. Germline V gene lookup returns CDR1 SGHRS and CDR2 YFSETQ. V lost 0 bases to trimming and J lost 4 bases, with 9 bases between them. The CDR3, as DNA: TGCGCCAGCAGCTTGGGAAGTCGTTCAGATACGCAGTATTTT. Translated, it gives CASSLGSRSDTQYF.

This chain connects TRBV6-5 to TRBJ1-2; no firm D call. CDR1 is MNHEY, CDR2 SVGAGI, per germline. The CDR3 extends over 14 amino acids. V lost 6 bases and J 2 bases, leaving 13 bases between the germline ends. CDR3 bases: TGTGCCAGCAGAACACAGAATAAAAACTATGGCTACACCTTC. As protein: CASRTQNKNYGYTF.

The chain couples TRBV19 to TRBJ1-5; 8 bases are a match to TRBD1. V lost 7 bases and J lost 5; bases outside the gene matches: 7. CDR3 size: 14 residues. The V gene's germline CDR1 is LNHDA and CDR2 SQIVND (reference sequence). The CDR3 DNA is TGTGCCAGTACCGACAGGGGTCCGGATCAGCCCCAGCATTTT. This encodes CASTDRGPDQPQHF.

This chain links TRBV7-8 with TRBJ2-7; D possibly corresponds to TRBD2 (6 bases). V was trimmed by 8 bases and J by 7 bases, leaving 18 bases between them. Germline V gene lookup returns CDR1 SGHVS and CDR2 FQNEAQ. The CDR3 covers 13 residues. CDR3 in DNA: TGTGCCAGCCAAGTGAGGAGGGCCGAAGAGCAGTACTTC. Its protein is CASQVRRAEEQYF.

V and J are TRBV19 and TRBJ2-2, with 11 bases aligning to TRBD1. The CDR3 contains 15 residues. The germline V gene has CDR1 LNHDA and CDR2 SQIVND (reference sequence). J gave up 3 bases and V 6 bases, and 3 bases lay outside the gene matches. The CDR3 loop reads CASRTGQGDTGELFF. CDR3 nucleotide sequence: TGTGCCAGTAGAACGGGACAGGGGGACACCGGGGAGCTGTTTTTT.